This T cell receptor beta chain derives from a study of human T cells and chemical hapten exposure. Study as a whole: Donors were sensitized with 2% DPC on the upper inner arm.

Study observations and caveats: Once DPC sensitization occurred, TCRs above 1 in 1000 frequency showed no change.

Germline-derived CDR1 and CDR2 are DFQATT and SNEGSKA (reference sequence). This CDR3 is built from 10 residues. The germline V and J ends were trimmed by 7 bases and 6 bases, with 9 bases remaining between them. The time point denotes: patch test 1, 2 weeks after DPC sensitization. Treatment in this sample: therapeutic diphenylcyclopropenone sensitization with weekly scalp DPC. Investigators collected blood before applying each patch test. Concerning this clonotype: The antigen remains unidentified.

One entry per CDR3 protein, called by TCRdb with MiXCR from the RACE reads. This sample has roughly 180,000 distinct CDR3 sequences; about 20% occur once, and the top ten carry approximately 6.4%. This chain joins TRBV20-1 and TRBJ1-2; D is unclear. Sample: whole blood, taken in connection with sensitization to the hapten diphenylcyclopropenone (DPC). This clonotype originated in a woman aged 45-60 years with alopecia areata. Some clones in this sample may be carry-over from other donors' samples. The CDR3 DNA is TGCAGTGGTGGGTTTAATGGCTACACCTTC. Its translation is CSGGFNGYTF.